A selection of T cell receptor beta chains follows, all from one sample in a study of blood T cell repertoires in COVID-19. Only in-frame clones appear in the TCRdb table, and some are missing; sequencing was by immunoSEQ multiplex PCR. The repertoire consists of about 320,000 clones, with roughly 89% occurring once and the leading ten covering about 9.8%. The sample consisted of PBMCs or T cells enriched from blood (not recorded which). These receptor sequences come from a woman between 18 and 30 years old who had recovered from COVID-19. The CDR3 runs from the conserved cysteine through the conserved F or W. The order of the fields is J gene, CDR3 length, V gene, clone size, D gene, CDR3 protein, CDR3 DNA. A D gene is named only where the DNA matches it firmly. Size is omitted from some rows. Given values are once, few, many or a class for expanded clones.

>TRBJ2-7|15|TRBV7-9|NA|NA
CASSPEEGNHYEQYF
TGTGCCAGCAGCCCAGAGGAGGGTAATCACTACGAGCAGTACTTC
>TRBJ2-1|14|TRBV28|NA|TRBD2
CATRGLADYNEQFF
TGTGCTACGCGGGGACTAGCGGACTACAATGAGCAGTTCTTC
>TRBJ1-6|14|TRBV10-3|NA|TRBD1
CASRQGSSNSPLHF
TGTGCCAGCAGACAGGGAAGTTCCAATTCACCCCTCCACTTT
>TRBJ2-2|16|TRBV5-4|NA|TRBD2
CASSSGLAVNTGELFF
TGTGCCAGCAGCTCCGGACTAGCGGTCAACACCGGGGAGCTGTTTTTT
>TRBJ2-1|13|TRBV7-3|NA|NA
CASSLRGRYEQFF
TGTGCCAGCAGCTTGCGGGGGCGTTATGAGCAGTTCTTC
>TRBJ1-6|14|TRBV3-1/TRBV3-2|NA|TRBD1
CASSPQGGNSPLHF
TGTGCCAGCAGCCCCCAGGGGGGCAATTCACCCCTCCACTTT
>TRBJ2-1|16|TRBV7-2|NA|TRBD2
CASSLGGGFSYNEQFF
TGTGCCAGCAGCTTAGGGGGGGGATTTTCCTACAATGAGCAGTTCTTC
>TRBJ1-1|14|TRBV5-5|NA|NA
CASSQRPKIELAFF
TGTGCCAGCAGCCAGCGGCCAAAGATTGAGCTAGCTTTCTTT
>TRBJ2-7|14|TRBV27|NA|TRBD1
CASSVDRAWYEQYF
TGTGCCAGCAGTGTAGACAGGGCTTGGTACGAGCAGTACTTC
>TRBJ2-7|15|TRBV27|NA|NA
CASSLVQGRGYEQYF
TGTGCCAGCAGTTTAGTACAGGGTAGAGGTTACGAGCAGTACTTC
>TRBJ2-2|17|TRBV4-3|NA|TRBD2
CASSQDLSGGNTGELFF
TGCGCCAGCAGCCAAGATCTTTCGGGAGGGAACACCGGGGAGCTGTTTTTT
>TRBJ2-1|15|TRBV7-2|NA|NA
CASSPQGGRPNEQFF
TGTGCCAGCAGCCCTCAGGGAGGTAGGCCAAATGAGCAGTTCTTC
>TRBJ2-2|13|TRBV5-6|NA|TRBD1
CASSWDRAGELFF
TGTGCCAGCAGCTGGGACAGGGCCGGGGAGCTGTTTTTT
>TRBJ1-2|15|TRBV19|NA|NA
CASSTSGSRGFGYTF
TGTGCCAGTAGTACGTCAGGGTCCAGGGGTTTTGGCTACACCTTC
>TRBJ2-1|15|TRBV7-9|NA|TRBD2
CASSFGLAGPEEQFF
TGTGCCAGCAGCTTTGGACTAGCGGGGCCCGAAGAGCAGTTCTTC
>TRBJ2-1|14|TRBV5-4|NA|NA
CASSGGGPYNEQFF
TGTGCCAGCAGCGGGGGCGGCCCCTACAATGAGCAGTTCTTC
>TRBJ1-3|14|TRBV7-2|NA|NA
CASSLSYSGNTIYF
TGTGCCAGCAGCCTATCGTACTCTGGAAACACCATATATTTT
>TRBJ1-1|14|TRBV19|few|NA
CASSSQQGRTEAFF
TGTGCCAGTAGTTCGCAACAGGGAAGAACTGAAGCTTTCTTT
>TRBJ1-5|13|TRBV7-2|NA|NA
CASSLSSNQPQHF
TGTGCCAGCAGCCTCAGTAGCAATCAGCCCCAGCATTTT
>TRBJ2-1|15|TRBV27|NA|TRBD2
CASTATSGGGNEQFF
TGTGCCAGCACCGCGACTAGCGGGGGGGGAAATGAGCAGTTCTTC
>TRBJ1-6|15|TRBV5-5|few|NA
CASSLQGNYNSPLHF
TGTGCCAGCAGCTTGCAGGGAAACTATAATTCACCCCTCCACTTT
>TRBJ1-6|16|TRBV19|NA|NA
CASIRGRTGGNSPLHF
TGTGCCAGTATTCGGGGCAGAACGGGGGGTAATTCACCCCTCCACTTT
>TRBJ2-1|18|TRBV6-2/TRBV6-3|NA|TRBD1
CASSYSSDQSIQGVKQFF
TGTGCCAGCAGTTACTCGAGTGATCAGTCCATACAGGGGGTGAAGCAGTTCTTC
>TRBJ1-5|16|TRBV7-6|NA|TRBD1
CASSSGQGALNQPQHF
TGTGCCAGCAGCTCTGGACAGGGGGCTTTAAATCAGCCCCAGCATTTT
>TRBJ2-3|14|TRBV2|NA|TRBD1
CARNRDRGTDTQYF
TGTGCCAGGAACCGGGACAGGGGCACAGATACGCAGTATTTT
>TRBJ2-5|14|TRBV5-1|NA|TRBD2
CASSLDSGGGTQYF
TGCGCCAGCAGCTTGGATAGCGGGGGCGGGACCCAGTACTTC
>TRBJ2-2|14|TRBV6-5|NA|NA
CASSRVGDTGELFF
TGTGCCAGCAGTAGAGTAGGGGACACCGGGGAGCTGTTTTTT
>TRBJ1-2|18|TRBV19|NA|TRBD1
CASSMYRRDSLPNYGYTF
TGTGCCAGTAGTATGTATCGGCGGGACAGCCTTCCTAACTATGGCTACACCTTC
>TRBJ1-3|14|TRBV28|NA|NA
CASSLRGGGNTIYF
TGTGCCAGCAGTTTGCGGGGCGGGGGAAACACCATATATTTT
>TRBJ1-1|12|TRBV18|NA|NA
CASSPSGTEAFF
TGTGCCAGCTCACCTTCCGGGACTGAAGCTTTCTTT
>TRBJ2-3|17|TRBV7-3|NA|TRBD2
CASSLKGTSVRTDTQYF
TGTGCCAGCAGCTTAAAAGGGACTAGCGTAAGGACAGATACGCAGTATTTT
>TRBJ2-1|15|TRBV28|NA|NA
CASSLAASSYNEQFF
TGTGCCAGCAGTTTAGCCGCGAGCTCCTACAATGAGCAGTTCTTC
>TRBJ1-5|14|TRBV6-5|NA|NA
CASSKGVFNQPQHF
TGTGCCAGCTCGAAGGGAGTGTTCAATCAGCCCCAGCATTTT
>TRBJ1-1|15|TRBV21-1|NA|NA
CASSKRRGLATEAFF
TGTGCCAGCAGCAAACGGAGGGGGCTGGCCACTGAAGCTTTCTTT
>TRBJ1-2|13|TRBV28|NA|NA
CASSLDRQARYTF
TGTGCCAGCAGTTTAGATCGACAGGCTCGCTACACCTTC
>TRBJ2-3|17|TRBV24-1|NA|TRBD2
CATSDPTSPLGTDTQYF
TGTGCCACCAGTGACCCGACTAGCCCGCTAGGGACAGATACGCAGTATTTT
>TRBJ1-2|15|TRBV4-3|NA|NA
CASSQDPGGGPGYTF
TGCGCCAGCAGCCAAGACCCTGGTGGGGGCCCCGGCTACACCTTC
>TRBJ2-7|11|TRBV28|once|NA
CASGREYEQYF
TGTGCCAGCGGGCGGGAATACGAGCAGTACTTC
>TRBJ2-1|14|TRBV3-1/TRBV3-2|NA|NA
CASSLDTGYNEQFF
TGTGCCAGCAGCCTCGACACAGGTTACAATGAGCAGTTCTTC
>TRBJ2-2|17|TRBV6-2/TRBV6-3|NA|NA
CASSYDNGGWNTGELFF
TGTGCCAGCAGTTACGACAACGGGGGATGGAACACCGGGGAGCTGTTTTTT
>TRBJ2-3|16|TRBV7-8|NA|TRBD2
CASSLLGGGQTDTQYF
TGTGCCAGCAGCTTACTCGGGGGGGGCCAGACAGATACGCAGTATTTT